This is a list of T cell receptor beta chains from one sample in a study of T cells in Graves' hyperthyroidism and ophthalmopathy. TCRdb re-derived calls from the multiplex PCR reads in MiXCR, one entry per CDR3 protein. Of around 250,000 distinct CDR3 sequences in the sample, 13% to 15% were seen once. The sample taken for sequencing was blood. These TCRs come from a woman aged 35 to 49 with Graves' hyperthyroidism that later progressed to Graves' ophthalmopathy. Each CDR3 is given without its conserved first and last residue.

CDR3 length,V gene,CDR3 protein
14,TRBV12-3/TRBV12-4,ASSSRDRWNRQPQH
10,TRBV19,ASKREGAEAF
16,TRBV20-1,SARHSSSGQGPSSEQY
15,TRBV20-1,SARANFRDRVSYEQY
14,TRBV7-3,ASSLFGPPNTGELF
13,TRBV18,ASSLLDRGFSEAF
15,TRBV9,ASSPTVHDTSGNTIY
10,TRBV28,ASRSGGYGYT
13,TRBV28,ASSSDLGQAHGYT
15,TRBV5-1,ASSLVPAGRSQETQY
13,TRBV15,ATSPHGISYNEQF
14,TRBV12-3/TRBV12-4,ASRSPGLAGVGEQF
12,TRBV7-9,ASSLDGQGLPLH
14,TRBV3-1,ASSQGAEHYQETQY
15,TRBV28,ASSLLDRMILNTEAF
12,TRBV15,ATSRVRVSDTQY
12,TRBV2,ASRHQGMNTEAF
13,TRBV5-1,ASSQIAGGHNEQF
13,TRBV4-1,ASSTQGGGKNIQY
16,TRBV28,ASSSSTSRRTEYYGYT
10,TRBV7-9,ASSLEVYEQY
10,TRBV10-3,ATRTSSNEQF
12,TRBV29-1,SVDRGLNTGELF
12,TRBV4-2,ASSQAGAYNEQF
12,TRBV20-1,SAKTSGGSYEQY